This paragraph reports one T cell receptor (beta chain). It has no known antigen specificity. No base-level quality is on record; no much larger clone is a single base apart. From the cysteine through the phenylalanine, the CDR3 covers 15 amino acids. Only the CDR3 portion is preserved as DNA: 45 bases, with reading frame beginning at the first base. From the germline V gene, CDR1 is KGHSH and CDR2 is LQKENI. Trimming takes 6 bases off V and 6 bases off J; junction bases not matched to a gene: 10. This entry comes from a study of cytomegalovirus exposure and HLA in healthy donors (TCRdb year 2017). In the study overall: In an earlier analysis of about 560 of the donors, around 300 Gb of sequence data and some 100 million unique TCR beta sequences from roughly 190 million T cells were reported. Approximately 300 gigabases of sequencing data and 75 million to 85 million unique TCR sequences made up an early release that covered roughly 670 HLA-typed donors. Of the 350 to 400 genotyped donors, approximately 82% fell in the genetic ancestry cluster associated with self-reported Caucasian donors. The study aimed to test whether signatures of past pathogen exposure could be identified by cataloging public T cell receptors. The T cell repertoires of some 670 subjects were profiled by immunosequencing and related to cytomegalovirus serostatus. Along with the roughly 610-subject first cohort, a separate validation cohort of about 110 different subjects was used. To predict cytomegalovirus infection status, the study brought together high-throughput TCR immunosequencing, statistical association of individual TCRs with disease status, and machine learning. A later analysis re-analyzed previously published TCR beta repertoires from 660 or so donors and added high-resolution HLA genotyping to study TCR occurrence patterns. In the later analysis, no new phenotypic data were used to find candidate immune exposures; instead, reliance was placed on TCR beta sequences and their occurrence across donors. In an earlier analysis of roughly 580 of the donors, high-throughput TCR beta sequencing was used to judge whether each TCR beta V gene segment behaved as functional or pseudogenic. Alongside the repertoire data, information on donor age, sex, ethnicity and CMV serostatus was compiled. Genome-wide SNP genotypes for about 65% of the roughly 700 donors were used in a later genetic analysis, which treated that subset as a discovery cohort. Every repertoire in the discovery cohort had been generated on one and the same sequencing platform. Class I and class II HLA loci were covered by the typing at four-digit resolution. The number of donors typed differed by locus, with roughly 629-640 for A, B, C, DRB1 and DQB1, around 500 for DQA1, 606 for DPA1, and some 440 for DPB1. Because of strong linkage in the cohort, five DR-DQ haplotypes were treated as single units for association and clustering. Across about 380 genotyped donors of the cohort, an average of about 240,000 unique TCR beta nucleotide sequences per donor were sequenced, and about a sixth of those sequences were non-productive.

To prepare the library, the immunoSEQ multiplex PCR assay was applied. For the multiplex PCR, a mixture combining 60 forward primers for TCR Vbeta segments and 13 reverse primers for TCR Jbeta segments was used. Amplification of the CDR3 region of rearranged TCR beta genes was performed with a multiplex PCR assay on genomic DNA. The Illumina HiSeq System was used to sequence the amplified TCR beta libraries as 87-base-pair reads. The original methods were these. In a later analysis, roughly 80 million unique TCR beta chains were counted across the roughly 670 repertoires, and about 9.9 million of these chains were shared by at least two donors. To remove PCR and sequencing errors, raw reads were error-corrected and collapsed into unique sequences using a nearest-neighbor algorithm that merged closely related sequences. CDR3 sequences were aligned to IMGT reference sequences to assign V, D and J gene segments. For a sequence to be retained, at least a six-nucleotide match to both a V gene segment and a J gene segment was required. A rearrangement was called productive if the CDR3 had no stop codons and remained in frame with V and J, and every other rearrangement was called non-productive. Following IMGT convention, CDR3 was defined as the stretch from the second conserved V-encoded cysteine to the conserved J-encoded phenylalanine. The earlier analysis of about 610 of the donors excluded sequences that lacked an unambiguous match to a single V gene segment. An earlier analysis of just under 600 of the donors called V segments functional above 56.7% productive rearrangements and segregating when the between-donor standard deviation exceeded 5%. A statistical classification framework was built for diagnosing cytomegalovirus status from the catalog of TCR beta chain sequences. In a later analysis, V and J genes were assigned by comparing TCR nucleotide sequences against IMGT/GENE-DB human TR gene sequences. A later analysis assigned CDR3 sequences and most-parsimonious VDJ recombination scenarios with the TCRdist pipeline. In a later analysis, each TCR beta chain was defined by its CDR3 amino acid sequence together with its V-gene family, and reads lacking a unique V-gene family were excluded. To address suspected cross-contamination and a sequencing artifact, a later analysis removed 550 to 750 highly shared, low-generation-probability nucleotide sequences. For each public chain, a later analysis derived a clonal expansion index from normalized ranks of inferred template counts within each repertoire. In a later analysis, generation probabilities were computed with a VDJ recombination model fitted to out-of-frame rearrangements, and the resulting probabilities were checked against IGoR. A later analysis scored TCR-TCR, TCR-HLA and TCR-CMV co-occurrence with hypergeometric tests, applying a repertoire-size bias correction to TCR pairs. False discovery rates were estimated in a later analysis by permuting HLA or CMV assignments 20 times. In a later analysis, co-occurring TCRs were grouped using DBSCAN, and TCRdist sequence similarity was added for clustering within HLA-allele-positive subsets. Co-occurrence clustering excluded repertoires with fewer than 30,000 or more than 120,000 public chains, plus five with anomalous nucleotide sharing. TCRdb retrieved this table from immuneACCESS and kept in-frame rearrangements only. Not all clones are present; in checked studies, unresolved V genes account for under half, and no reason is known for the remainder. V and J calls and clone size are given by that table; D and trimming were obtained from the DNA. This sample gives about 96,000 clones in total; about four fifths of them show up just once. The ten top clones hold 13% to 15% of the sample.

The cohort consisted of 666 healthy bone marrow donors. All cohort members were sampled while nominally healthy, although unrecorded immune exposures were likely present. The donor tested CMV seropositive, placing the donor among the 289 seropositive members of the cohort. A peripheral blood sample was provided by each donor, and peripheral blood mononuclear cells were used for TCR beta sequencing. Genomic DNA was extracted from the blood cell samples with the Qiagen DNeasy Blood Extraction Kit. The investigation overall reported the following: Because the 87-base-pair reads could not distinguish some IMGT-functional V segments, including TRBV6-2 and TRBV6-3, those segments were excluded. Compared with the roughly 670-donor mean, donors in an Asian-associated ancestry cluster had fewer N-insertions in productive TCRs, according to a later genetic analysis. A further reported finding was that TCR beta sequences accurately predicted the HLA-A and HLA-B alleles for most subjects in the first cohort. A later genetic analysis associated a missense DCLRE1C variant with V-gene and J-gene trimming of TCR beta chains, and an independent cohort replicated the association. A later analysis found that TCR association rates varied across HLA loci, with DRB1 alleles showing the most associated TCRs and HLA-C alleles the fewest. In a later analysis, several top co-occurrence clusters were reported to appear linked to parvovirus B19, influenza, CMV and Epstein-Barr virus. When HLA alleles, especially DR and DQ, strongly co-occurred, attributing TCR associations to individual alleles was difficult. In an earlier analysis of around 500 of the donors, most TCR beta V segments appeared in productive rearrangements about 90% or about 30% of the time, broadly matching IMGT annotations. Correlated functional status among segregating V segments might reflect linkage disequilibrium, but an unknown experimental factor could not be ruled out. Compared with equally common non-associated chains, HLA-associated TCR beta chains in a later analysis were more clonally expanded and had lower generation probabilities. In a later analysis, 16,951 TCR beta sequences were associated with specific HLA alleles at a false discovery rate of 0.05. The presence/absence analyses assumed that sequencing depth was roughly uniform across donors, and that assumption may not be true. The earlier analysis of 587 of the donors excluded roughly 17 rarely observed V segments, including chromosome 9 orphons, because counts were too low. Immune exposure information for the cohort was limited to CMV serostatus. This cohort had only TCR beta chains sequenced, and the lack of alpha or paired-chain data limited which features could be detected. Because HLA typing was unavailable for some donors at each locus, only the typed subset was used in association tests. In the study, some 160 TCR beta chains were listed as associated with cytomegalovirus. Three of the identified cytomegalovirus-associated TCR beta chains were confirmed in vitro to be specific for cytomegalovirus antigens. In a later analysis, most CMV-associated TCR beta chains were found to appear HLA-restricted, with HLA associations seemingly driven largely by CMV exposure. The classifier was reported to diagnose cytomegalovirus status with high specificity and sensitivity in both the original and validation cohorts. A group of highly shared sequence variants was considered likely to be a technical artifact of the sequencing pipeline. It was suggested by the authors that the approach could potentially be generalized to other disease states and immunological phenotypes. Most TCR sequences were seen in very few donors, while some public TCRs were found in many individuals.

The sequence joins TRBV18 to TRBJ2-1; TRBD1 fits 8 bases in the junction. The sequencing sample was made of PBMCs. The clonotype was recovered from a woman in her 70s in good health and CMV-seropositive. The DNA is TGTGCCAGCTCCCTGACCGGGACAGGCGGCAATGAGCAGTTCTTC. It specifies CASSLTGTGGNEQFF. Supplemented by the reference TRBV18 and TRBJ2-1 proteins around the CDR3, the complete variable domain is NAGVMQNPRHLVRRRGQEARLRCSPMKGHSHVYWYRQLPEEGLKFMVYLQKENIIDESGMPKERFSAEFPKEGPSILRIQQVVRGDSAAYFCASSLTGTGGNEQFFGPGTRLTVL.